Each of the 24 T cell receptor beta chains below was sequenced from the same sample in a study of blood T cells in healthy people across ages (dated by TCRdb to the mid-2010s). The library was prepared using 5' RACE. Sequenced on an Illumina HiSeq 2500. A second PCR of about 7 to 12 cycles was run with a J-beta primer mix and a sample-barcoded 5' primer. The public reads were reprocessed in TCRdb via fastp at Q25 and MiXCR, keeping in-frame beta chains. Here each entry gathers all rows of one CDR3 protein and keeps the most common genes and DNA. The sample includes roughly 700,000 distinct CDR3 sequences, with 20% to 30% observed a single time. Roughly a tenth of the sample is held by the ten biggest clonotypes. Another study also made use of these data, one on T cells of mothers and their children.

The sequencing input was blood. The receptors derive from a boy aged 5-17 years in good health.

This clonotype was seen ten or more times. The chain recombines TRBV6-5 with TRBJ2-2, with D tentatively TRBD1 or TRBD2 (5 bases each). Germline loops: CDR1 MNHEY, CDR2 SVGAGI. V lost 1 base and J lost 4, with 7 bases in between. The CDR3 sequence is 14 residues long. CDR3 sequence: CASSYWDATGELFF. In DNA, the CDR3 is TGTGCCAGCAGTTACTGGGACGCCACCGGGGAGCTGTTTTTT.

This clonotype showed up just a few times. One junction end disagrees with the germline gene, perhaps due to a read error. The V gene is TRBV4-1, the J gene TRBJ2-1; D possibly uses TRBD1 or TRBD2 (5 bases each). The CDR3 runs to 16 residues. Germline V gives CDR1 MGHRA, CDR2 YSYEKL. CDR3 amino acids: CANSQSFGTYVWGQFF. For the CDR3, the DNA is TGCGCCAACAGCCAAAGCTTCGGGACGTACGTTTGGGGGCAGTTCTTC.

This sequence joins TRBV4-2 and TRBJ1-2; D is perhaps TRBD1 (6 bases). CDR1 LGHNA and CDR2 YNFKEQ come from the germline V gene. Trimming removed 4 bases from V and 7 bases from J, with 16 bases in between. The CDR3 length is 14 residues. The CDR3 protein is CASSPQGKVRGYTF. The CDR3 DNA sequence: TGTGCCAGCAGCCCCCAGGGGAAGGTTCGTGGCTACACCTTC.

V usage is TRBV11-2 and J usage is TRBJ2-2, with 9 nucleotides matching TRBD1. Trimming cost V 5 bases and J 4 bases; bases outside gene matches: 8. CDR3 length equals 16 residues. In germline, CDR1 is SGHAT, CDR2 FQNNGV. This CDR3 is CASSGRTGVATGELFF. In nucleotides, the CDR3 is TGTGCCAGCAGCGGACGGACAGGGGTCGCCACCGGGGAGCTGTTTTTT.

The CDR3 nucleotides are TGTGCCAGCAGCTCTATGACAGGGCCCTACGAGCAGTACTTC. Translation: CASSSMTGPYEQYF. V and J are TRBV13 and TRBJ2-7; 7 bases are shared with TRBD1. Per the germline V gene, CDR1 is PRHDT and CDR2 is FYEKMQ (reference sequence). The CDR3 contains 14 residues. The junction had 5 bases not matched to a gene; V was cut back by 4 bases and J by 2 bases.

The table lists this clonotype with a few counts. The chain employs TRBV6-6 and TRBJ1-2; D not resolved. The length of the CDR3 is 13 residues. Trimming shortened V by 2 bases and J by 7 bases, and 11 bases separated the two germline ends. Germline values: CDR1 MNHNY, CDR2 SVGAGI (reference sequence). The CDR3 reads CASSYRQDLGYTF. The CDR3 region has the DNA TGTGCCAGCAGTTACCGCCAGGATCTTGGCTACACCTTC.

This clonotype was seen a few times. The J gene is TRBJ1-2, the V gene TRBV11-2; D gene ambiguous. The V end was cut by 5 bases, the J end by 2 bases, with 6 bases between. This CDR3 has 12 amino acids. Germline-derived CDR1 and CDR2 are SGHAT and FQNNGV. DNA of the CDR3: TGTGCCAGCAGCCCTGAGAACTATGGCTACACCTTC. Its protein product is CASSPENYGYTF.

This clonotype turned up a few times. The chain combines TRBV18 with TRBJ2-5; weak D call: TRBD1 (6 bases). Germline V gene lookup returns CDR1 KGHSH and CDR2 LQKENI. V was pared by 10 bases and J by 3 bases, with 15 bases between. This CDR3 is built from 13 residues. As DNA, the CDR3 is TGTGCCACCGTCGCGGACAGAGAAGAGACCCAGTACTTC. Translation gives CATVADREETQYF. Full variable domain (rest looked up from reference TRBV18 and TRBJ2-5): NAGVMQNPRHLVRRRGQEARLRCSPMKGHSHVYWYRQLPEEGLKFMVYLQKENIIDESGMPKERFSAEFPKEGPSILRIQQVVRGDSAAYFCATVADREETQYFGPGTRLLVL.

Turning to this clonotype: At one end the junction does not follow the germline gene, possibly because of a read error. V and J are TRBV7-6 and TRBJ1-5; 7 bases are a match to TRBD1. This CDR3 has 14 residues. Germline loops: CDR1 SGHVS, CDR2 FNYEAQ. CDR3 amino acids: CACSLTGINQPQHF. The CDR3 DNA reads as TGTGCCTGCAGCCTGACAGGGATCAATCAGCCCCAGCATTTT. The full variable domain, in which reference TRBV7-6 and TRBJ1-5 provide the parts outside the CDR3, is GAGVSQSPRYKVTKRGQDVALRCDPISGHVSLYWYRQALGQGPEFLTYFNYEAQQDKSGLPNDRFSAERPEGSISTLTIQRTEQRDSAMYRCACSLTGINQPQHFGDGTRLSIL.

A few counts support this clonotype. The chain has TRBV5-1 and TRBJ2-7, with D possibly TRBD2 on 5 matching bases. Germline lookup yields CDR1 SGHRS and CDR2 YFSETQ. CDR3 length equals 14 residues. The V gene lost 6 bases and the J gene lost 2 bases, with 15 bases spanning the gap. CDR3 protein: CASTTDLDAYEQYF. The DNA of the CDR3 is TGCGCCAGCACCACGGACTTGGACGCCTACGAGCAGTACTTC.

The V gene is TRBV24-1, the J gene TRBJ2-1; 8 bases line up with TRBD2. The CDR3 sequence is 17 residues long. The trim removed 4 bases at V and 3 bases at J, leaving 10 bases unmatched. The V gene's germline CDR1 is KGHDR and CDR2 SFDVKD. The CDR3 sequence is CATSDPTQRGNYNEQFF. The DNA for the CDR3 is TGTGCCACCAGTGACCCCACCCAGCGGGGGAACTACAATGAGCAGTTCTTC.

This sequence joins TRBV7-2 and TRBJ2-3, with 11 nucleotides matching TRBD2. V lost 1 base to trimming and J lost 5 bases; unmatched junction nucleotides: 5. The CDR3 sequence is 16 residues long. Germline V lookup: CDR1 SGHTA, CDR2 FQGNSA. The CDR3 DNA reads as TGTGCCAGCAGCTTAGAGGTAGCGGGGGGGCGAGATACGCAGTATTTT. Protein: CASSLEVAGGRDTQYF. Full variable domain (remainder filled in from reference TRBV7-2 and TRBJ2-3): GAGVSQSPSNKVTEKGKDVELRCDPISGHTALYWYRQSLGQGLEFLIYFQGNSAPDKSGLPSDRFSAERTGGSVSTLTIQRTQQEDSAVYLCASSLEVAGGRDTQYFGPGTRLTVL.

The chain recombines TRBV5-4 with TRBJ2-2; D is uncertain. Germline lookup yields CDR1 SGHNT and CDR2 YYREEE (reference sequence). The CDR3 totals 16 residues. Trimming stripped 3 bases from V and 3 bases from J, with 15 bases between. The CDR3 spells CASSYAWLAYTGELFF. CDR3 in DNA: TGTGCCAGCAGCTACGCGTGGTTAGCCTACACCGGGGAGCTGTTTTTT.

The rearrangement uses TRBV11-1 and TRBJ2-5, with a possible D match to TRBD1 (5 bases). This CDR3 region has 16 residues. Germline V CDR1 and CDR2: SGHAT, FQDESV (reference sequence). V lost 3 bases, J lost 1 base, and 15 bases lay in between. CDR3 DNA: TGTGCCAGCAGCTTGGAATTGACAGCCACCCAAGAGACCCAGTACTTC. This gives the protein CASSLELTATQETQYF.

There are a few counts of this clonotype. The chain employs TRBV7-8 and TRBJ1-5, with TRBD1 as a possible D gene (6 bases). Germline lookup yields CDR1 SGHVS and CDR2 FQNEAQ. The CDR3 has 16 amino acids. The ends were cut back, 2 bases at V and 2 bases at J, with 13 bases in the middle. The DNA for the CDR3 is TGTGCCAGCAGCTTAATCCCGGACAGCCGCAATCAGCCCCAGCATTTT. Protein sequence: CASSLIPDSRNQPQHF. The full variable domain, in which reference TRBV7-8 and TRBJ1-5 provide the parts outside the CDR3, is GAGVSQSPRYKVAKRGQDVALRCDPISGHVSLFWYQQALGQGPEFLTYFQNEAQLDKSGLPSDRFFAERPEGSVSTLKIQRTQQEDSAVYLCASSLIPDSRNQPQHFGDGTRLSIL.

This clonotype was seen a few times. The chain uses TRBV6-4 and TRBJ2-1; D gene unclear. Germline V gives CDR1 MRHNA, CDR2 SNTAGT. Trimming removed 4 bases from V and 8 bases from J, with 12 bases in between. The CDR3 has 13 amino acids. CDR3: CASSAHLGHEQFF. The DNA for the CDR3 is TGTGCCAGCAGTGCCCACCTTGGACATGAGCAGTTCTTC.

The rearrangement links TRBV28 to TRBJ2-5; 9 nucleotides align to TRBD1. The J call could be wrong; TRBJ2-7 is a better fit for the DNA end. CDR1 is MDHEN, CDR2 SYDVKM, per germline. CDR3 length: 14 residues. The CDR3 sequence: CASSSPDRGLEQYF. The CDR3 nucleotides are TGTGCCAGCAGTTCTCCGGACAGGGGCCTCGAGCAGTACTTC.

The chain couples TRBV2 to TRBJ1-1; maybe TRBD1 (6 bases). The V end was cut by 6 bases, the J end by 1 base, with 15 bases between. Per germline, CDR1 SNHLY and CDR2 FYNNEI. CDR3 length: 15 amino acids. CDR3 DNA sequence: TGTGCCAGCAGACCAACTGGACAGACGAACACTGAAGCTTTCTTT. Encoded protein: CASRPTGQTNTEAFF.

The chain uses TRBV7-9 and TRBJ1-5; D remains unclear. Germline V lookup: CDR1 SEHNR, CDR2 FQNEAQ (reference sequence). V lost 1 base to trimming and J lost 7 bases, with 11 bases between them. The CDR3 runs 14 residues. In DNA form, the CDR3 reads TGTGCCAGCAGCTTAGGTTTAAGTACCCAGCCCCAGCATTTT. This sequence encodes CASSLGLSTQPQHF. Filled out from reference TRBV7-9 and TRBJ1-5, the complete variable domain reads DTGVSQNPRHKITKRGQNVTFRCDPISEHNRLYWYRQTLGQGPEFLTYFQNEAQLEKSRLLSDRFSAERPKGSFSTLEIQRTEQGDSAMYLCASSLGLSTQPQHFGDGTRLSIL.

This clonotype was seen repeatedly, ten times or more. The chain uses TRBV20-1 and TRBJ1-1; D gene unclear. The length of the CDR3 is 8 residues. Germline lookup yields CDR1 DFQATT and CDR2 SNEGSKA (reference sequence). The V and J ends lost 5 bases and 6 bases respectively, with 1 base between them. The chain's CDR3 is CSAPEAFF. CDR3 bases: TGCAGTGCTCCTGAAGCTTTCTTT.

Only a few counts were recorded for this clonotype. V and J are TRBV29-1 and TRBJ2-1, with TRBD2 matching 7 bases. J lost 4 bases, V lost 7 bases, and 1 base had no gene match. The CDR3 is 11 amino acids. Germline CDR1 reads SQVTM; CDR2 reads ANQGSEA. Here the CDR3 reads CSGDYYNEQFF. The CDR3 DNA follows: TGCAGCGGGGACTATTACAATGAGCAGTTCTTC.

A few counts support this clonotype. CDR3 sequence (DNA): TGTGCCAGTAGTATCGGTCTGGATGAGCAGTTCTTC. This codes for CASSIGLDEQFF. The V and J genes are TRBV19 and TRBJ2-1; D remains ambiguous. The V and J ends lost 3 bases and 8 bases respectively, with 8 bases between them. The CDR3 loop spans 12 amino acids. Germline assignment: CDR1 LNHDA and CDR2 SQIVND (reference sequence).

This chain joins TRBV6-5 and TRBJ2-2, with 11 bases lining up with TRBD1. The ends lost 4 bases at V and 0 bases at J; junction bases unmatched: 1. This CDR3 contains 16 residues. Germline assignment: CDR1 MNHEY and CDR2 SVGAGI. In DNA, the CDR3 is TGTGCCAGCAGTTGGGGACAGGGGGCGAACACCGGGGAGCTGTTTTTT. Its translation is CASSWGQGANTGELFF.

The DNA for the CDR3 is TGTGCCAGCCGGCGGGAGGAGGCGAACACCGGGGAGCTGTTTTTT. It encodes CASRREEANTGELFF. The chain couples TRBV27 to TRBJ2-2; TRBD2 matches at 8 bases. The CDR3 consists of 15 residues. V was clipped by 8 bases and J by 0 bases; unmatched bases: 5. Germline CDR1 reads MNHEY; CDR2 reads SMNVEV (reference sequence).